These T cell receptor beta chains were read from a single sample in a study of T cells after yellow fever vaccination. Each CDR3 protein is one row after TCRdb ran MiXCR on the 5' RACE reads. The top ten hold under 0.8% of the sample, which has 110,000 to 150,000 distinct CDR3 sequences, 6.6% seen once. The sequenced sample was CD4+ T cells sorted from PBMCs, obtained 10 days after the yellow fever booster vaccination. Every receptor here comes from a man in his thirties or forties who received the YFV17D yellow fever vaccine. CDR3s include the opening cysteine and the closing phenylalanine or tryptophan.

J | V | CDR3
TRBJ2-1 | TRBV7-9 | CASSDGRGSNEQFF
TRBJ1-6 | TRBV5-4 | CASSSQGASSSPLHF
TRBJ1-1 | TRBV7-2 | CASSFLLPGANTEAFF
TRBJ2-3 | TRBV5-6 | CASSPGLLCGTQYF
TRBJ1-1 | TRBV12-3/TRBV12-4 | CASSTRTGNTEAFF
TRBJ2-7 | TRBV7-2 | CASSPTTYEQYF
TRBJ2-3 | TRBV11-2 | CASSLFGGKRTRPTDTQYF
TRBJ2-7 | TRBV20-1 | CSARDPEGGGYEQYF
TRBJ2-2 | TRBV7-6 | CASSLAPPLPANTGELFF
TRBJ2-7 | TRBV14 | CASSQRGLPYEQYF
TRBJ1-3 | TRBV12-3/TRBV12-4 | CASSWGNTIYF
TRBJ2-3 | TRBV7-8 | CASSQRRDSTDTQYF
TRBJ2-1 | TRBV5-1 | CASSGDRGVNEQFF
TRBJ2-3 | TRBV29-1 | CSVEQGPDTQYF
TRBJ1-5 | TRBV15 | CATSPGTRSHPQHF
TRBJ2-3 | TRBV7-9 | CASSTSTSTDTQYF
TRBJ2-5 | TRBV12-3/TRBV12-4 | CASSILAGSETQYF
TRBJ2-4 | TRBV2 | CASTVTNIQYF
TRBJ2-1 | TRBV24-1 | CATSDPSGRSYNEQFF
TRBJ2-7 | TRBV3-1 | CASSQSPGQNYEQYF
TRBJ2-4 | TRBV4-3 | CASSQVLAKNIQYF
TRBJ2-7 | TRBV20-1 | CSARQVRSSYEQYF
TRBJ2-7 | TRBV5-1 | CASSQELAGVGEQYF
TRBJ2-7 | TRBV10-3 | CAISPRAGTASYEQYF
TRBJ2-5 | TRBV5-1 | CASSLGKITRDETQYF
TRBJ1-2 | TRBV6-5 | CASSFPGEAYGYTF
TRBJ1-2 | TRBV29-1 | CSVFSGSYGYTF
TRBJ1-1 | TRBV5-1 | CASSTTTGGAFF
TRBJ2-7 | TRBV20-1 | CSATLAGVSYEQYF
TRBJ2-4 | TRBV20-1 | CSARDYRVPYF
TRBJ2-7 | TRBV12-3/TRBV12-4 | CASSPLGRDHRSYEQYF
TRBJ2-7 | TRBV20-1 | CSAREASGRGSSYEQYF
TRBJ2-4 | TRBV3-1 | CASSQGSGALNIQYF
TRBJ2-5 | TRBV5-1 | CASSLGGQLQETQYF
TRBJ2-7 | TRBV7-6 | CASSSTSGSGEQYF
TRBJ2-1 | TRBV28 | CASSLRGRLNEQFF
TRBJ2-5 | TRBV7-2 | CASSLSPGHETQYF
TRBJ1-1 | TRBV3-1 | CASAGGQKNTEAFF
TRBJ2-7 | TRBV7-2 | CASSTGQEVYEQYF
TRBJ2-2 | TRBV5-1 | CASSSTAGQTGELFF